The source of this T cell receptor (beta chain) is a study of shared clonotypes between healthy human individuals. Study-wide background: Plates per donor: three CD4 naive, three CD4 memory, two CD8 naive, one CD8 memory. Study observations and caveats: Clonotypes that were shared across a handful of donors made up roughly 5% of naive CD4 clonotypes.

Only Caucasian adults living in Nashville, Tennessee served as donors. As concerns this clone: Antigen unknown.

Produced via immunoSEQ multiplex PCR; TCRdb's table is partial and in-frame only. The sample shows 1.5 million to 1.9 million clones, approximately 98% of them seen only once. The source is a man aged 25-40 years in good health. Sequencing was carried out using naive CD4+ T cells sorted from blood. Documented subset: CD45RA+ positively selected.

The CDR3 sequence is CATKKTSGAYNEQFF. CDR3 sequence (DNA): TGTGCCACCAAGAAGACTAGCGGGGCCTACAATGAGCAGTTCTTC. This chain connects TRBV15 to TRBJ2-1; TRBD2 agrees at 11 bases. The CDR3 loop spans 15 amino acids. Germline loops: CDR1 LNHNV, CDR2 YYDKDF (reference sequence). Trimming removed 7 bases from V and 2 bases from J; junction bases left unmatched: 4.